These 21 T cell receptor beta chains share one sample of origin, sequenced in a study of TIL therapy for anti-PD-1-resistant metastatic lung cancer. Time point specified: pre-treatment sample, taken before nivolumab and TIL therapy. Most excised metastases sampled were pleural nodules or supraclavicular lymph nodes. Sequencing used immunoSEQ v3. Assay used: immunoSEQ multiplex PCR; TCRdb lists only in-frame clones, some missing. The table includes about 14,000 clones, around 66% detected once. Here the sequenced sample was tumor tissue, taken at baseline. Receptors were obtained from a woman aged 30 to 85 with non-small cell lung cancer.

V is TRBV19 and J is TRBJ2-1, with D unresolved. Germline V gene sequence: CDR1 LNHDA, CDR2 SQIVND (reference sequence). The CDR3 totals 14 residues. Deletions cut 7 bases from V and 0 bases from J, with 10 bases between. In DNA, the CDR3 is TGTGCCAGTACGACCGCTAGCTCCTACAATGAGCAGTTCTTC. Protein: CASTTASSYNEQFF.

V is TRBV10-1 and J is TRBJ2-5; 12 bases line up with TRBD1. The J call could be wrong; TRBJ2-7 is a better fit for the DNA end. The CDR3 has 14 amino acids. The V gene's germline CDR1 is WNHNN and CDR2 SYGVQD (reference sequence). CDR3 region: CASSEGTGGDEQYF. The DNA of the CDR3 is TGCGCCAGCAGTGAAGGGACAGGGGGCGACGAGCAGTACTTC.

This chain links TRBV4-2 with TRBJ1-3; D call uncertain. The CDR3 is made up of 16 amino acids. Germline V gives CDR1 LGHNA, CDR2 YNFKEQ. Trimming pared 1 base from V and 4 bases from J, leaving 14 bases between. The CDR3, as DNA: TGTGCCAGCAGCCAAGCGTCGGGGAATTTAGGAAACACCATATATTTT. It specifies CASSQASGNLGNTIYF.

V usage is TRBV11-2 and J usage is TRBJ2-7; TRBD2 is a possible D gene (5 bases). Germline V lookup: CDR1 SGHAT, CDR2 FQNNGV. The CDR3 loop spans 15 amino acids. Trimming stripped 1 base from V and 0 bases from J, with 10 bases between. This CDR3 is CASSLGRSVSYEQYF. For the CDR3, the DNA is TGTGCCAGCAGCTTAGGGAGGTCCGTCTCCTACGAGCAGTACTTC.

The genes are TRBV28 and TRBJ2-7; TRBD1 matches at 11 bases. Losses at the gene ends were 6 bases for V and 7 bases for J; bases not matched to a gene: 29. The CDR3 spans 21 residues. The germline gives CDR1 MDHEN, CDR2 SYDVKM. This chain's CDR3 is CASSHNKAPGQGEYFSFEQYF. The CDR3 region has the DNA TGTGCCAGCAGCCACAACAAAGCTCCGGGACAGGGGGAGTATTTTTCATTTGAGCAGTACTTC.

The chain has TRBV5-6 and TRBJ2-5; D might be TRBD1 (6 bases). Trimming left V 4 bases short and J 3 bases short, with 16 bases between. CDR1 is SGHDT, CDR2 YYEEEE, per germline. This CDR3 region has 15 residues. CDR3 amino acids: CASSPLGQGKETQYF. For the CDR3, the DNA is TGTGCCAGCAGCCCCTTGGGGCAGGGGAAAGAGACCCAGTACTTC.

V is TRBV6-1 and J is TRBJ1-1; 7 nucleotides align to TRBD1. The V and J ends lost 8 bases and 4 bases, in that order; junction bases with no gene match: 13. Germline V gene sequence: CDR1 MNHNS, CDR2 SASEGT. The CDR3 covers 15 residues. CDR3 coding DNA: TGTGCCAGCGCCCCCCAGGGGGGGGGCGGCACTGAAGCTTTCTTT. Its translation is CASAPQGGGGTEAFF.

The V call is TRBV2, the J call TRBJ2-3, with 9 bases matching TRBD2. The CDR3 is made up of 17 amino acids. Germline-derived CDR1 and CDR2 are SNHLY and FYNNEI. Trimming removed 8 bases from V and 0 bases from J; junction bases left unmatched: 12. The CDR3 here is CASVPFLTSGSTDTQYF. The DNA of the CDR3 is TGTGCCAGCGTTCCCTTCCTGACTAGCGGTAGCACAGATACGCAGTATTTT.

This clone was seen a single time. V is TRBV27 and J is TRBJ2-6, with 9 bases identical to TRBD1. Germline values: CDR1 MNHEY, CDR2 SMNVEV (reference sequence). This CDR3 contains 17 residues. J was trimmed by 0 bases and V by 5 bases; bases with no gene match: 5. This CDR3 is CASSPQTGGSGANVLTF. CDR3 DNA: TGTGCCAGCAGTCCCCAGACAGGGGGCTCTGGGGCCAACGTCCTGACTTTC.

This sequence joins TRBV10-3 and TRBJ2-7, with 7 bases fitting TRBD2. This CDR3 is built from 13 residues. In germline, CDR1 is ENHRY, CDR2 SYGVKD. V lost 8 bases and J lost 1; bases outside the gene matches: 5. The CDR3, as DNA: TGTGCCATCTCGCTAGCGGATTCCTACGAGCAGTACTTC. This encodes CAISLADSYEQYF.

This chain connects TRBV9 to TRBJ1-3; D gene uncertain. In germline, CDR1 is SGDLS, CDR2 YYNGEE. V lost 1 base to trimming and J lost 4 bases, with 24 bases between them. The CDR3 totals 19 residues. The CDR3 DNA follows: TGTGCCAGCAGCGTAACGGGTTTTCGACCGGGAGATATAGGAAACACCATATATTTT. Translation: CASSVTGFRPGDIGNTIYF.

The chain joins TRBV11-3 to TRBJ1-1; D is uncertain. The germline gives CDR1 SGHNT, CDR2 YENEEA. Trimming pared 5 bases from V and 5 bases from J, leaving 15 bases between. The CDR3 runs to 14 residues. Here the CDR3 DNA reads TGTGCCAGCAGCCCACTCGGTGGGAGTACTGAAGCTTTCTTT. This encodes CASSPLGGSTEAFF.

The J gene is TRBJ2-3, the V gene TRBV21-1; the D call in the table, TRBD1, was not verified against the DNA. TRBV21-1 corresponds to a pseudogene. The CDR3 contains 15 residues. The chain's CDR3 is CASSPGRTDPGTQYF. DNA of the CDR3: TGTGCCAGCAGCCCAGGACGGACAGACCCCGGTACGCAGTATTTT.

The chain is built from TRBV9 and TRBJ2-1; D may be TRBD1 or TRBD2 (5 bases each). The CDR3 contains 16 residues. V was clipped by 4 bases and J by 1 base, with 15 bases between them. Germline V gene data show CDR1 as SGDLS and CDR2 as YYNGEE. The CDR3 reads CASSKSGSRSYNEQFF. As DNA, the CDR3 is TGTGCCAGCAGCAAATCAGGGAGCAGGTCCTACAATGAGCAGTTCTTC.

Note on this clone: Distinct nucleotide sequences in the sample also encode this CDR3. The gene calls are TRBV6-1 and TRBJ2-2, with 7 bases aligning to TRBD1. This CDR3 spans 16 amino acids. J lost 7 bases, V lost 3 bases, and 11 bases had no gene match. The germline gives CDR1 MNHNS, CDR2 SASEGT. CDR3 nucleotide sequence: TGTGCCAGCAGTGAGGGCCGTACAGGGGTAGGCGGGGAGCTGTTTTTT. Its protein is CASSEGRTGVGGELFF.

This clone showed up just a few times. The chain uses TRBV6-5 and TRBJ2-4; TRBD1 or TRBD2 may be the D gene (5 bases each). Trimming took 2 bases from V and 0 from J, leaving 11 bases between them. CDR3 length: 16 residues. The V gene's germline CDR1 is MNHEY and CDR2 SVGAGI. The DNA of the CDR3 is TGTGCCAGCAGTTACCGGGACGGGCTAGCCAAAAACATTCAGTACTTC. Encoded protein: CASSYRDGLAKNIQYF.

The V call is TRBV10-1, the J call TRBJ1-1; D is ambiguous. Germline CDR1 reads WNHNN; CDR2 reads SYGVQD (reference sequence). This CDR3 is built from 13 residues. V lost 5 bases and J lost 2, with 9 bases in between. The CDR3, as DNA: TGCGCCAGCAGTTCCAGGCAAAACACTGAAGCTTTCTTT. Translation gives CASSSRQNTEAFF.

This clone was seen a single time. CDR3 nucleotide sequence: TGTGCCAGCAGCTTACAGGGACAAGAGACCCAGTACTTC. It is translated as CASSLQGQETQYF. The rearrangement links TRBV5-4 to TRBJ2-5, with TRBD1 as a possible D gene (6 bases). Per germline, CDR1 SGHNT and CDR2 YYREEE (reference sequence). The CDR3 runs to 13 residues. Trimming stripped 2 bases from V and 2 bases from J, with 7 bases between.

This clone has a handful of counts. The chain links TRBV6-5 to TRBJ1-2; D is uncertain. There are 13 residues in the CDR3. Germline V lookup: CDR1 MNHEY, CDR2 SVGAGI. V was clipped by 2 bases and J by 7 bases, with 11 bases between them. CDR3 amino acids: CASSYQVWAGYTF. CDR3 in DNA: TGTGCCAGCAGTTACCAGGTCTGGGCTGGCTACACCTTC.

The table lists this clone with a few counts. The chain couples TRBV6-1 to TRBJ2-2; D might be TRBD2 (6 bases). In germline, CDR1 is MNHNS, CDR2 SASEGT. V shed 8 bases and J shed 1 base, with 11 bases lying between them. This CDR3 contains 14 residues. CDR3 nucleotides: TGTGCCAGCTCGGGACTCATGAACACCGGGGAGCTGTTTTTT. Translation gives CASSGLMNTGELFF.

A few counts support this clone. The chain recombines TRBV10-3 with TRBJ1-1, with 8 bases matching TRBD1. With 5 bases clipped from V and 6 bases from J, the junction kept 8 bases outside the gene matches. CDR3 length: 14 amino acids. Germline CDR1 reads ENHRY; CDR2 reads SYGVKD. This CDR3 is CAISTGGSEAEAFF. In DNA form, the CDR3 reads TGTGCCATCAGTACAGGGGGGTCAGAGGCTGAAGCTTTCTTT.